The present entry profiles one T cell receptor beta chain with its context. These data are taken from a study of blood T cell repertoires in COVID-19. Study as a whole: The United States, Italy and Spain were the sources of the acute and convalescent COVID-19 samples.

Assay used: immunoSEQ multiplex PCR; TCRdb lists only in-frame clones, some missing. The data hold about 270,000 clones, with under 95% observed a single time. Material: PBMCs or T cells enriched from blood (not recorded which). The clonotype was recovered from a man aged 35 to 55 who had been exposed to COVID-19.

CDR3: CASSYSISVAGGFEQYF. CDR3 nucleotide sequence: TGTGCCAGCAGTTACTCTATATCGGTAGCGGGAGGATTCGAGCAGTACTTC. The rearrangement uses TRBV6-2 or TRBV6-3 and TRBJ2-7, with 10 bases matching TRBD2. The length of the CDR3 is 17 residues. The V gene end was trimmed by 0 bases and the J gene end by 6 bases; junction bases not matched to a gene: 11. From germline, CDR1 is MNHEY and CDR2 SVGEGT.